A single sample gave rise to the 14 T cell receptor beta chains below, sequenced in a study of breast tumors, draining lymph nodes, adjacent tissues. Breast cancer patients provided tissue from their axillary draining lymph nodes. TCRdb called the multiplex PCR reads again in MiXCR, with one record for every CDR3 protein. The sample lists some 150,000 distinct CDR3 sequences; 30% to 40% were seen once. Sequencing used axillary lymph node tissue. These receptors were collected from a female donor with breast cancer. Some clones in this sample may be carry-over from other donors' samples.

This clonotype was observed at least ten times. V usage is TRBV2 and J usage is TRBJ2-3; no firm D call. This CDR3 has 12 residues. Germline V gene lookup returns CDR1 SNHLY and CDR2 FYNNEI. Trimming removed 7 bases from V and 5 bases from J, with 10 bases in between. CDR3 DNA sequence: TGTGCCAGCAAACAGACGGGAGATACGCAGTATTTT. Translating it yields CASKQTGDTQYF.

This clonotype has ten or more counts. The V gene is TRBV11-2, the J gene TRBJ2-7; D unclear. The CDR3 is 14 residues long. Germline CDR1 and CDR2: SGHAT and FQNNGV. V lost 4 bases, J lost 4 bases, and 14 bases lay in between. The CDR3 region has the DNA TGTGCCAGCAGCTCGGGTAAGCCACTTTACGAGCAGTACTTC. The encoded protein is CASSSGKPLYEQYF.

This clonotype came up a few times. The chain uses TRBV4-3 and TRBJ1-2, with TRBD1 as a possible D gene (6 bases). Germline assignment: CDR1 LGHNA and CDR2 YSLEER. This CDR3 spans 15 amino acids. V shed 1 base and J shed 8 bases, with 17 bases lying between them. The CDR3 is CASSQAQVRGSGYTF. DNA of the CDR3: TGCGCCAGCAGCCAAGCGCAAGTAAGGGGGTCCGGCTACACCTTC.

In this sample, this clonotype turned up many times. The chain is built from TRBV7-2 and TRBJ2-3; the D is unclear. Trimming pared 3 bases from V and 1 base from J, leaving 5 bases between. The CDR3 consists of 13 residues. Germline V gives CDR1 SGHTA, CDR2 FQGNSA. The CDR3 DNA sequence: TGTGCCAGCAGCTTTCATCGCACAGATACGCAGTATTTT. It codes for CASSFHRTDTQYF.

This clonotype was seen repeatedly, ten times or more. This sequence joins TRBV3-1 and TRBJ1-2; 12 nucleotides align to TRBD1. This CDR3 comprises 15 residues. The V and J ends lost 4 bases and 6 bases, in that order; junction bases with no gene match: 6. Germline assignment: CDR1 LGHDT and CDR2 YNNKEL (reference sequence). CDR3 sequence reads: CASSLVGTGGHGYTF. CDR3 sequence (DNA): TGTGCCAGCAGCCTGGTTGGGACAGGGGGCCATGGCTACACCTTC.

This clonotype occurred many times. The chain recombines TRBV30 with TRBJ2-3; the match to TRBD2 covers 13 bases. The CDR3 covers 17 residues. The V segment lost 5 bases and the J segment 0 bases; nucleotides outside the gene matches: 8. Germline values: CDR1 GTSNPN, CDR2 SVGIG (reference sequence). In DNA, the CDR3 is TGTGCCTGGGAGACTAGCGGGGGGATTTCTAGCACAGATACGCAGTATTTT. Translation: CAWETSGGISSTDTQYF.

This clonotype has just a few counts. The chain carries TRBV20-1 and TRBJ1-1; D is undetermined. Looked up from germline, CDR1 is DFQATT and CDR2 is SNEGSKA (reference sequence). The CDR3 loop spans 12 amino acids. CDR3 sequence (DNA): TGCAGCTTTAACTTGGGGAGCACTGAAGCTTTCTTT. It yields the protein CSFNLGSTEAFF.

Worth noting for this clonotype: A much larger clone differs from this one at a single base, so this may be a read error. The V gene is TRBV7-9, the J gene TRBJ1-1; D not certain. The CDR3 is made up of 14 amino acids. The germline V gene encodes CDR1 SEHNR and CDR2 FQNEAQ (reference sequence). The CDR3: CASSLITGNTEASF. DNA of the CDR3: TGTGCCAGCAGCTTAATCACCGGTAACACTGAAGCTTCCTTT.

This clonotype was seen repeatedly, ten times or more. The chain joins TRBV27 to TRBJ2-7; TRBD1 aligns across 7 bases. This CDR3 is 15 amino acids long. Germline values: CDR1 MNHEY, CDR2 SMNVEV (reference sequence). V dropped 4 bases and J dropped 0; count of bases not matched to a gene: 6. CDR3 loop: CASSYRQGSSYEQYF. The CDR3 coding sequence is TGTGCCAGCAGTTATCGACAGGGTAGCTCCTACGAGCAGTACTTC.

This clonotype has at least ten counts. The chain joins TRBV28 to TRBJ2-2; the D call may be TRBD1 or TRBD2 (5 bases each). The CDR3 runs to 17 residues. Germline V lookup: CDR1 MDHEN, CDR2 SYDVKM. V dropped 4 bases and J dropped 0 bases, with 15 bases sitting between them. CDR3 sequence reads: CASSYRPGRTNTGELFF. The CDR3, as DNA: TGTGCCAGCAGTTACCGACCGGGACGGACGAACACCGGGGAGCTGTTTTTT.

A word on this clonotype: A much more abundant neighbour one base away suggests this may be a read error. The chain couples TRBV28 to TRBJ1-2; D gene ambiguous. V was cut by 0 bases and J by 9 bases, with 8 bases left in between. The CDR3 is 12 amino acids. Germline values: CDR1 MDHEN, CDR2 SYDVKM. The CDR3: CASSLWGSSYTF. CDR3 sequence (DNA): TGTGCCAGCAGTTTATGGGGTAGTAGCTACACCTTC.

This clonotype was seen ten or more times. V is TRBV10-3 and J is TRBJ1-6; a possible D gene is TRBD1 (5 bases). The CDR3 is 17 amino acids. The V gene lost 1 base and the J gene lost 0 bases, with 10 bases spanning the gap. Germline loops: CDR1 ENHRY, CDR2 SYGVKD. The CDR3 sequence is CAISEWDSSSYNSPLHF. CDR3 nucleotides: TGTGCCATCAGTGAGTGGGACTCGAGCTCCTATAATTCACCCCTCCACTTT.

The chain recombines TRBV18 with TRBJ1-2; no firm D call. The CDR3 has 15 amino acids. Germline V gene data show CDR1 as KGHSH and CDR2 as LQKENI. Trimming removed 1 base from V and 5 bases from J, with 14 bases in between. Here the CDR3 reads CASSPQELMPYGYTF. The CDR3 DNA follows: TGTGCCAGCTCACCACAGGAGTTGATGCCTTATGGCTACACCTTC. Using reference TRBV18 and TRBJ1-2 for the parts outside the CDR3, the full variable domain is NAGVMQNPRHLVRRRGQEARLRCSPMKGHSHVYWYRQLPEEGLKFMVYLQKENIIDESGMPKERFSAEFPKEGPSILRIQQVVRGDSAAYFCASSPQELMPYGYTFGSGTRLTVV.

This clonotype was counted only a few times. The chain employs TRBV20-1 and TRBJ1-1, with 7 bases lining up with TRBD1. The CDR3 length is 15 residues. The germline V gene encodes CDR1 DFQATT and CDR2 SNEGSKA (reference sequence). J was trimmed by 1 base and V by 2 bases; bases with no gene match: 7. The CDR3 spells CSARPYRGANTEAFF. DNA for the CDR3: TGCAGTGCTAGACCTTACAGGGGTGCGAACACTGAAGCTTTCTTT.